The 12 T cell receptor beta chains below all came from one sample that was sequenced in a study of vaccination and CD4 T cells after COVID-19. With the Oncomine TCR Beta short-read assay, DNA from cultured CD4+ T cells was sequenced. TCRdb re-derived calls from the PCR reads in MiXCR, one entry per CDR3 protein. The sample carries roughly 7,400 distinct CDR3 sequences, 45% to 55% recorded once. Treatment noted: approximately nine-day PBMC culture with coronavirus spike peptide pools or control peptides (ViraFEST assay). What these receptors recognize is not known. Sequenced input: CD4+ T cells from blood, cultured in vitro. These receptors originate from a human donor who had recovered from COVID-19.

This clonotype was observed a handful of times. This CDR3 is CASPVTPPGTEAFF. The CDR3 DNA is TGTGCCAGCCCAGTGACACCCCCAGGGACTGAAGCTTTCTTT. The genes are TRBV19 and TRBJ1-1, with a tentative D call TRBD1 (5 bases). The CDR3 runs to 14 residues. Germline CDR1 is LNHDA and CDR2 is SQIVND (reference sequence). The ends were cut back, 9 bases at V and 5 bases at J, with 19 bases in the middle.

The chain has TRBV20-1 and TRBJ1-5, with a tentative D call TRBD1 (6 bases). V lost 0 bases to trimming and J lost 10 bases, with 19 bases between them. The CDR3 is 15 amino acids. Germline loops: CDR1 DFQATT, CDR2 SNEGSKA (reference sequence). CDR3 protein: CSARDETGDLHPQHF. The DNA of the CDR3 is TGCAGTGCTAGAGATGAGACAGGCGACCTCCATCCCCAGCATTTT.

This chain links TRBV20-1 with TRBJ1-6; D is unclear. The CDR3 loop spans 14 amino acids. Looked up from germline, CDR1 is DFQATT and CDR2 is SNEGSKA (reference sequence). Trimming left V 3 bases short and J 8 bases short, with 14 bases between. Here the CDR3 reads CSASVAAGDSPLHF. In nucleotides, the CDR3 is TGCAGTGCTAGTGTGGCAGCTGGGGATTCACCCCTCCACTTT.

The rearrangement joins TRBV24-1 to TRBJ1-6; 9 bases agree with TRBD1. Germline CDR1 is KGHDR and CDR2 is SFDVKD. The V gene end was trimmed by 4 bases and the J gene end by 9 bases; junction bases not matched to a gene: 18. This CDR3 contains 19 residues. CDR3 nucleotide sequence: TGTGCCACCAGTGACCAGGACAGGGGAGATGAGCTGATAAGTTCACCCCTCCACTTT. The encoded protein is CATSDQDRGDELISSPLHF.

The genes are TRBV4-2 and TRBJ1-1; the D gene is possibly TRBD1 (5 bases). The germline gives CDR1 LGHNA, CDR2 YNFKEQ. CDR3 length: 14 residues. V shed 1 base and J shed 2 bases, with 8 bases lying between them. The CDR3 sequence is CASSQGGVNTEAFF. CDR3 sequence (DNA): TGTGCCAGCAGCCAAGGAGGGGTAAACACTGAAGCTTTCTTT.

The CDR3 DNA reads TGTGCCAGCAGCGCCCGACAGGGGACCTATGGCTACACCTTC. It is translated as CASSARQGTYGYTF. V and J are TRBV11-3 and TRBJ1-2; 8 bases are a match to TRBD1. CDR3 length equals 14 residues. V dropped 5 bases and J dropped 4; count of bases not matched to a gene: 6. CDR1 is SGHNT and CDR2 is YENEEA in the germline V gene.

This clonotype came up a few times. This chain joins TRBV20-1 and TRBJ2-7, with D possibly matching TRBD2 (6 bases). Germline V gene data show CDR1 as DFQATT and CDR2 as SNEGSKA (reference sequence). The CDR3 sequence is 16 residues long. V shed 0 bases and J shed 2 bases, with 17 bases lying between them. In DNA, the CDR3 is TGCAGTGCTAGAGATCCCCTAGCGCGATTGCCCTACGAGCAGTACTTC. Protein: CSARDPLARLPYEQYF.

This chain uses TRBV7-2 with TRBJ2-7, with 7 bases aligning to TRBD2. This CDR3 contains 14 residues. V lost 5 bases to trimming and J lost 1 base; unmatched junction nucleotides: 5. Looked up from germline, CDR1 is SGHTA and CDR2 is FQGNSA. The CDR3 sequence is CASSLNGGSYEQYF. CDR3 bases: TGTGCCAGCAGCCTGAACGGGGGGTCCTACGAGCAGTACTTC. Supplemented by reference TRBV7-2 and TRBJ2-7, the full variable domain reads GAGVSQSPSNKVTEKGKDVELRCDPISGHTALYWYRQSLGQGLEFLIYFQGNSAPDKSGLPSDRFSAERTGGSVSTLTIQRTQQEDSAVYLCASSLNGGSYEQYFGPGTRLTVT.

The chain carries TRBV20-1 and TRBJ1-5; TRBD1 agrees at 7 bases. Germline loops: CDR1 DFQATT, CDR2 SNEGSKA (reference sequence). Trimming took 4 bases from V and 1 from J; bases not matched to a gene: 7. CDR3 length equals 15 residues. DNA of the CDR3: TGCAGTGCTATCTCCGGGACAGCAAGCAATCAGCCCCAGCATTTT. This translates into CSAISGTASNQPQHF.

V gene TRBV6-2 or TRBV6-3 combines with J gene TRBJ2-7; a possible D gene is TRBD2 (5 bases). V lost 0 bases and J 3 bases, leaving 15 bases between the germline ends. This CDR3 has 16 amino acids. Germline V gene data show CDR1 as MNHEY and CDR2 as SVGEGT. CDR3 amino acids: CASSYSLAGPNYEQYF. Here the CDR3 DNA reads TGTGCCAGCAGTTACTCGTTGGCGGGTCCCAACTACGAGCAGTACTTC.

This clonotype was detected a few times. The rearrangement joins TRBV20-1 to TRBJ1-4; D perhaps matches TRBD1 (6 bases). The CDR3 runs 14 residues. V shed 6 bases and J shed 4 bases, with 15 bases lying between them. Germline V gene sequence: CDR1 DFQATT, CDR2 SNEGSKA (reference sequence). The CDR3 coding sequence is TGCAGTGCCCCGGTGGGAGGGGGTAATGAAAAACTGTTTTTT. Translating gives CSAPVGGGNEKLFF.

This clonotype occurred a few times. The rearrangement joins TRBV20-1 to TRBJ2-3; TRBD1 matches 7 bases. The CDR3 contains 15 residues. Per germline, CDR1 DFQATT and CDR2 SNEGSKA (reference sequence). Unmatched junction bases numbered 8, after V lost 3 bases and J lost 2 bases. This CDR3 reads CSARRGTDYTDTQYF. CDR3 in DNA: TGCAGTGCTAGGCGAGGGACAGATTACACAGATACGCAGTATTTT.